This TCR beta chain derives from a study of read filtering for tumor transcriptome and immune sequencing. Across the study: By R-ISS, stages I, II and III held roughly 8, 15 and 7 patients. Transcriptome libraries were built from DNase-treated RNA. Study-level findings and limits: IR-seq and RNA-seq agreed better without single-read clonotypes. Sorted CD138-negative bone marrow cells were not purified T cells.

Molecular barcoded adaptors covering alpha/delta and beta/gamma chains were used on 400 to 450 ng RNA. From the reads, TCRdb called clonotypes with MiXCR, one entry per CDR3 protein. The sample consists of approximately 6,300 distinct CDR3 sequences, about a quarter of them appearing once. CDR1 and CDR2 from the germline V gene are ENHRY and SYGVKD. The length of the CDR3 is 14 residues. V trimming: 2 bases; J trimming: 7 bases; junction bases outside the gene matches: 5. This clonotype was found many times. Its antigen is as yet unknown. Specimen: a population of CD138-negative cells sorted from bone marrow. The V call is TRBV10-3, the J call TRBJ2-7; 10 nucleotides agree with TRBD1. This sequence was found in a donor aged 40 or older with multiple myeloma. CDR3 in amino acids: CAISEQDRGREQYF. The CDR3 region has the DNA TGTGCCATCAGTGAGCAGGACAGGGGGAGGGAGCAGTACTTC.